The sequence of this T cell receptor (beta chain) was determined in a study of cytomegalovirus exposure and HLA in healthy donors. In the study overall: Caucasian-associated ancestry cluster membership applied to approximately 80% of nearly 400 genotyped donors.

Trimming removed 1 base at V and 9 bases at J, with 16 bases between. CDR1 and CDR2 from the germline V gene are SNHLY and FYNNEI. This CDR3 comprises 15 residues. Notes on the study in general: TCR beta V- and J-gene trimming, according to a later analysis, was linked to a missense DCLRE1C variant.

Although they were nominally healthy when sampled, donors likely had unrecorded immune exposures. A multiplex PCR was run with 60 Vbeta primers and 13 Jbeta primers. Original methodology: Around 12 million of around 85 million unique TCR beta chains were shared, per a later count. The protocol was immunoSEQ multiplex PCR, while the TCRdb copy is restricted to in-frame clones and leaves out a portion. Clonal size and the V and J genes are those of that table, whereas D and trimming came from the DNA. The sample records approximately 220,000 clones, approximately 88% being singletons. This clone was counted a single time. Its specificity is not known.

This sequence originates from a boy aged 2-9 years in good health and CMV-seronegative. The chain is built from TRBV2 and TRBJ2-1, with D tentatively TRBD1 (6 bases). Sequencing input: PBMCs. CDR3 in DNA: TGTGCCAGCAGTGAAGAGGGTACAGGGCACTGTGAGCAGTTCTTC. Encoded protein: CASSEEGTGHCEQFF.